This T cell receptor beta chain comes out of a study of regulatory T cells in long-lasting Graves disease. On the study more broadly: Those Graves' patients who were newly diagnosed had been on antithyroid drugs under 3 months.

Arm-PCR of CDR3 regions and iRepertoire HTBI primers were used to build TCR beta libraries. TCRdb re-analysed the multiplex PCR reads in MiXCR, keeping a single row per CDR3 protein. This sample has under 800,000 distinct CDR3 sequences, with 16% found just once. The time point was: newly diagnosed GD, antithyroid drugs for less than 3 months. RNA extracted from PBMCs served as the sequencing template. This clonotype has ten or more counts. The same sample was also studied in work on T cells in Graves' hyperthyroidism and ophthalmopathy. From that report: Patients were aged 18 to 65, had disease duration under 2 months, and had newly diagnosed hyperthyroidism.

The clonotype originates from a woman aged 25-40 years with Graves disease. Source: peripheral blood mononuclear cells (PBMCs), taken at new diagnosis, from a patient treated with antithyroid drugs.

The CDR3 bases are TGTGCCAGCAGTTACCCGGAGGACATCGCTGAAGCTTTCTTT. This encodes CASSYPEDIAEAFF. The V call is TRBV6-2 or TRBV6-3, the J call TRBJ1-1; TRBD1 is a possible D gene (5 bases). V was pared by 2 bases and J by 6 bases, with 13 bases between. Germline CDR1 MNHEY, CDR2 SVGEGT. CDR3 length equals 14 residues.